These 16 T cell receptor beta chains came from one sample sequenced in a study of blood T cell repertoires in COVID-19. Here immunoSEQ multiplex PCR was the method, and the copy in TCRdb shows in-frame clones only, minus some. Found here are 55,000 to 65,000 clones, about 90% of them singletons; the top ten hold roughly 5%. The sample comprised peripheral blood. These TCRs come from an elderly man in a cohort sampled during active COVID-19.

The V and J genes are TRBV14 and TRBJ2-7; D is perhaps TRBD1 (6 bases). Trimming shortened V by 6 bases and J by 3 bases, and 12 bases separated the two germline ends. In germline, CDR1 is SGHDN, CDR2 FVKESK. This CDR3 contains 13 residues. CDR3 loop: CASSSDRYYEQYF. Here the CDR3 DNA reads TGTGCCAGCAGTTCAGACAGGTACTACGAGCAGTACTTC.

The rearrangement uses TRBV5-4 and TRBJ2-1, with TRBD2 matching 13 bases. Per germline, CDR1 SGHNT and CDR2 YYREEE (reference sequence). The length of the CDR3 is 17 residues. The V and J ends lost 5 bases and 4 bases, in that order; junction bases with no gene match: 9. The CDR3 loop is CASSATSGGVMYNEQFF. The DNA of the CDR3 is TGTGCCAGCAGTGCTACTAGCGGGGGGGTGATGTACAATGAGCAGTTCTTC. The variable domain in full, completed from reference TRBV5-4 and TRBJ2-1, reads ETGVTQSPTHLIKTRGQQVTLRCSSQSGHNTVSWYQQALGQGPQFIFQYYREEENGRGNFPPRFSGLQFPNYSSELNVNALELDDSALYLCASSATSGGVMYNEQFFGPGTRLTVL.

V is TRBV5-8 and J is TRBJ2-7; 7 bases are a match to TRBD1. Germline V gene sequence: CDR1 SGHTS, CDR2 YDEGEE. V lost 0 bases and J lost 2; bases outside the gene matches: 8. The CDR3 totals 16 residues. The CDR3 protein is CASSLARDSSPYEQYF. In nucleotides, the CDR3 is TGTGCCAGCAGCTTGGCCCGGGACAGTTCCCCCTACGAGCAGTACTTC. The whole variable domain, remainder taken from reference TRBV5-8 and TRBJ2-7, is EAGVTQSPTHLIKTRGQQATLRCSPISGHTSVYWYQQALGLGLQFLLWYDEGEERNRGNFPPRFSGRQFPNYSSELNVNALELEDSALYLCASSLARDSSPYEQYFGPGTRLTVT.

This chain links TRBV21-1 with TRBJ1-2. TRBV21-1 corresponds to a pseudogene. The CDR3 is made up of 14 amino acids. Written as DNA, the CDR3 is TGTGCCAGCAGCAAAACGGGAGAAACCTATGGCTACACCTTC. Protein sequence: CASSKTGETYGYTF.

The chain has TRBV28 and TRBJ1-1; D might be TRBD1 (5 bases). There are 15 residues in the CDR3. Germline loops: CDR1 MDHEN, CDR2 SYDVKM. Trimming removed 4 bases from V and 4 bases from J, with 16 bases in between. CDR3 in amino acids: CASSSGAGSPTEAFF. The CDR3 region has the DNA TGTGCCAGCAGTTCTGGGGCAGGGTCTCCCACTGAAGCTTTCTTT. The variable domain in full, with the rest retrieved from reference TRBV28 and TRBJ1-1, is DVKVTQSSRYLVKRTGEKVFLECVQDMDHENMFWYRQDPGLGLRLIYFSYDVKMKEKGDIPEGYSVSREKKERFSLILESASTNQTSMYLCASSSGAGSPTEAFFGQGTRLTVV.

The gene calls are TRBV6-5 and TRBJ2-5; 8 nucleotides match TRBD1. V lost 4 bases and J lost 1; bases outside the gene matches: 5. Germline V gives CDR1 MNHEY, CDR2 SVGAGI. The CDR3 runs to 15 residues. CDR3 in amino acids: CASSSIGQGQETQYF. The CDR3 bases are TGTGCCAGCAGTTCCATCGGACAGGGCCAAGAGACCCAGTACTTC.

The V and J genes are TRBV10-3 and TRBJ2-5; D unclear. The CDR3 contains 14 residues. Trimming cost V 2 bases and J 1 base, with 8 bases left between them. Germline values: CDR1 ENHRY, CDR2 SYGVKD. Written as DNA, the CDR3 is TGTGCCATCAGTGAGGGCACAACCCAAGAGACCCAGTACTTC. This translates into CAISEGTTQETQYF.

The V gene is TRBV4-1, the J gene TRBJ1-4; TRBD1 matches 11 bases. The CDR3 sequence is 16 residues long. Germline lookup yields CDR1 MGHRA and CDR2 YSYEKL. Losses at the gene ends were 0 bases for V and 6 bases for J; bases not matched to a gene: 3. The CDR3 DNA is TGCGCCAGCAGCCAAGATGGGACAGGGGGATATGAAAAACTGTTTTTT. Its protein is CASSQDGTGGYEKLFF.

J is TRBJ2-6 and V is TRBV19, with D tentatively TRBD2 (6 bases). V was shortened by 3 bases and J by 2 bases, with 8 bases between the two germline ends. This CDR3 contains 15 residues. Germline CDR1 is LNHDA and CDR2 is SQIVND (reference sequence). The CDR3 protein is CASSMGGTGANVLTF. The CDR3 DNA reads TGTGCCAGTAGTATGGGAGGAACTGGGGCCAACGTCCTGACTTTC. Filled out from reference TRBV19 and TRBJ2-6, the complete variable domain reads DGGITQSPKYLFRKEGQNVTLSCEQNLNHDAMYWYRQDPGQGLRLIYYSQIVNDFQKGDIAEGYSVSREKKESFPLTVTSAQKNPTAFYLCASSMGGTGANVLTFGAGSRLTVL.

The V gene is TRBV11-2, the J gene TRBJ2-7; 12 bases fit TRBD2. The germline CDR1 and CDR2 sequences are SGHAT and FQNNGV. The CDR3 length is 16 residues. The ends lost 4 bases at V and 5 bases at J; junction bases unmatched: 9. The CDR3 is CASSSRGTSGRNEQYF. The DNA for the CDR3 is TGTGCCAGCAGCTCGCGGGGCACTAGCGGGAGGAACGAGCAGTACTTC.

The rearrangement uses TRBV6-1 and TRBJ1-5; D gene unclear. V shed 2 bases and J shed 6 bases, with 5 bases lying between them. This CDR3 spans 12 amino acids. In germline, CDR1 is MNHNS, CDR2 SASEGT. The CDR3 DNA reads as TGTGCCAGCAGTGAAATGGCTCAGCCCCAGCATTTT. Protein product: CASSEMAQPQHF.

This clone occurred once. The V call is TRBV12-2, the J call TRBJ2-2; TRBD2 is the table's D call and was not checked against the DNA. TRBV12-2 is a documented pseudogene. The CDR3 is made up of 18 amino acids. The CDR3 nucleotides are TGTGCAAGTCGCCCGCTAGGGGGACTAGCGGGATTAAGGGGGGAGCTGTTTTTT. It codes for CASRPLGGLAGLRGELFF.

CDR3 in DNA: TGTGCCAGCAGCTTAGTACAGGGGGCTAACGAGCAGTACTTC. This sequence encodes CASSLVQGANEQYF. V usage is TRBV7-9 and J usage is TRBJ2-7, with TRBD1 matching 9 bases. Germline-derived CDR1 and CDR2 are SEHNR and FQNEAQ (reference sequence). The CDR3 consists of 14 residues. V was pared by 1 base and J by 5 bases, with 3 bases of the junction left unmatched. The whole variable domain, remainder taken from reference TRBV7-9 and TRBJ2-7, is DTGVSQNPRHKITKRGQNVTFRCDPISEHNRLYWYRQTLGQGPEFLTYFQNEAQLEKSRLLSDRFSAERPKGSFSTLEIQRTEQGDSAMYLCASSLVQGANEQYFGPGTRLTVT.

This chain connects TRBV5-1 to TRBJ2-7; TRBD1 matches at 7 bases. Germline CDR1 reads SGHRS; CDR2 reads YFSETQ. This CDR3 contains 15 residues. V shed 4 bases and J 3 bases; nucleotides not matched to a gene: 10. CDR3 sequence (DNA): TGCGCCAGCAGCCCCCGGACAGGTCTAGACTACGAGCAGTACTTC. This gives the protein CASSPRTGLDYEQYF.

V usage is TRBV19 and J usage is TRBJ2-2; D is uncertain. Germline V gives CDR1 LNHDA, CDR2 SQIVND (reference sequence). Between the trimmed V and J ends, which lost 4 bases and 5 bases, there was a span of 11 bases. The CDR3 covers 14 residues. This CDR3 is CASSTGLGTGELFF. In DNA, the CDR3 is TGTGCCAGTAGTACCGGGTTGGGTACCGGGGAGCTGTTTTTT.

The chain carries TRBV18 and TRBJ2-6; 9 bases are a match to TRBD1. Germline V gene sequence: CDR1 KGHSH, CDR2 LQKENI. J was trimmed by 0 bases and V by 4 bases; bases with no gene match: 22. The CDR3 is made up of 23 amino acids. The CDR3 bases are TGTGCCAGCTCACTATCTCAGGGACAGGGAATAAACCCGAAGCCCTCTGGGGCCAACGTCCTGACTTTC. Amino acid sequence: CASSLSQGQGINPKPSGANVLTF.